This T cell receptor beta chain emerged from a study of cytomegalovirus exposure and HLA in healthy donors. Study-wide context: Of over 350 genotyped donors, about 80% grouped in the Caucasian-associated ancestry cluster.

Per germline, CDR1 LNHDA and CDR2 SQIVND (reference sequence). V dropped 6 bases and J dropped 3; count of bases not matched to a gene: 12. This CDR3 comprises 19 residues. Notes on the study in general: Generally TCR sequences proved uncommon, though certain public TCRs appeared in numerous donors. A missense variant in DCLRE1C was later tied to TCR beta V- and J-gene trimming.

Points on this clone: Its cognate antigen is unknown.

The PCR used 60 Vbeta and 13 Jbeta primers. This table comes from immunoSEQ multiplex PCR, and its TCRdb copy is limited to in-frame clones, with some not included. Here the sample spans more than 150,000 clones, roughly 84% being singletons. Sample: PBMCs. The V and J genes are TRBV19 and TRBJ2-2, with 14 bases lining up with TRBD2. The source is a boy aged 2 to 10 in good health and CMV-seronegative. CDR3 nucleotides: TGTGCCAGTAGCCACGGGACTAGCGGGAGCCAAGGGTACACCGGGGAGCTGTTTTTT. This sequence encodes CASSHGTSGSQGYTGELFF.